This T cell receptor (beta chain) came from a study of Graves' ophthalmopathy and Graves' hyperthyroidism (dated by TCRdb to the late 2010s). Turning to the overall study: Peripheral blood was collected at initial diagnosis, prior to any treatment. TCR beta repertoire signatures were used to distinguish Graves' ophthalmopathy from Graves' hyperthyroidism and to predict progression to ophthalmopathy. In total, over 130 blood samples were TCR-sequenced: 40 to 45 ophthalmopathy, approximately 80 hyperthyroidism and approximately 17 hyperthyroidism-to-ophthalmopathy patients. A discovery set of 95 to 100 patients (43 ophthalmopathy, under 65 stable hyperthyroidism) was enrolled to explore V-J signatures distinguishing ophthalmopathy from hyperthyroidism. For independent validation, a separate cohort was made up of 18 to 20 hyperthyroidism patients plus 17 patients who later progressed from hyperthyroidism to ophthalmopathy. In roughly 6 hyperthyroidism patients, T-cell repertoires of thyroid tissue and blood were compared. Once sampling was done, hyperthyroidism patients were given methimazole at a starting dose of 30 mg daily, while ophthalmopathy patients were given high-dose intravenous methylprednisolone. For training and testing, the 95 to 100 patients in the discovery cohort were randomly divided in a 7:3 ratio. General conclusions and limits of the study: Sample size was not statistically predetermined, and group allocation was not concealed from the investigators. In cross-validation, the 13-signature model distinguished ophthalmopathy from stable hyperthyroidism with less than 90% sensitivity and approximately 81% specificity, while in the test set the corresponding values were roughly 80% and 75%. In validation, the model predicted ophthalmopathy progression with more than 70% sensitivity and roughly 72% specificity; about a dozen predicted patients were CT-confirmed with GO in a median of 6.5 months. Most expanded thyroid clonotypes with a frequency above 0.001 also appeared in blood, which suggests that blood repertoires may reflect the immune response in the thyroid.

Patients with ophthalmopathy had moderately to severely active disease, with a Clinical Activity Score of 3 or more, a NOSPECS grade of 4 or more, and a disease duration of less than 3 months. Patients were excluded if they had other autoimmune diseases, uncontrolled infections, pregnancy or lactation. Clinical symptoms, serum thyroxine, TRAb, thyroid ultrasound and orbital computed tomography formed the basis of the diagnosis. Using Ficoll-Paque density gradient centrifugation, PBMCs were isolated from less than 11 ml of fresh peripheral blood. Total RNA was extracted using Trizol reagent, and RNA quality was checked on an Agilent 2100 Bioanalyzer. The CDR3 covers 13 residues, taking in both the cysteine and the phenylalanine. The retained sequence is limited to the CDR3, 39 bases, with the frame set at the first base. From a lookup of the germline V gene (reference sequence), CDR1 and CDR2 are GTSNPN and SVGIG.

This clonotype was detected a few times. Its antigen specificity is not known. Compared with germline, one end of the junction differs, possibly owing to a read error. For repertoire sequencing, the TCR beta CDR3 regions were amplified from RNA transcripts. The first round of RT-PCR was done with HTBI primers and the Qiagen OneStep RT-PCR kit, and was followed by a second round of multiplex PCR, then size selection and purification. Libraries were sequenced paired-end with 100 bp reads on an Illumina HiSeq2000. In the source study's methods: SOAPnuke was used to process the reads, throwing out any read that had adapters, had uncalled bases, had a mean Phred below 15, or lacked an exact constant-primer or identifier match. High-quality paired reads were merged with COPE v1.2.5. Unique nucleotide sequences were defined as clonotypes and aligned to IMGT TRB V, D and J references using MiTCR v1.1. Only V-J combinations with frequency above 0.0001 were analysed, covering around 99% of repertoires. For each V-J combination, a TCR clonal expansion and chaos score was defined as F50 clonal expansion divided by the chaos observed in the TCRdist matrix. Welch's t-statistics and random forest were used to reduce features to about 13 V-J combinations, which were fed into a naive Bayes classifier. The similarity between thyroid and blood repertoires was quantified using the Morisita-Horn index. TCRdb trimmed public reads at Q25 via fastp, called clones via MiXCR and kept in-frame beta chains. CDR3 protein sequences are deduplicated, and each keeps its most common genes and DNA. The authors' filters were not applied to this entry. The sample table holds around 470,000 distinct CDR3 sequences, of which roughly an eighth were seen once. The ten largest clones represent over 8% of the sample.

The sample comprised blood. This receptor was identified in a woman in her 30s with Graves' ophthalmopathy. Donor details come from another sample of the same person, matched by shared clones. Recombination linked TRBV30 to TRBJ1-5; the D gene is possibly TRBD1, with 5 bases matching. The CDR3: CAWSLTEYQPQHF. The base sequence is TGTGCCTGGAGCCTGACAGAGTATCAACCCCAGCATTTT.